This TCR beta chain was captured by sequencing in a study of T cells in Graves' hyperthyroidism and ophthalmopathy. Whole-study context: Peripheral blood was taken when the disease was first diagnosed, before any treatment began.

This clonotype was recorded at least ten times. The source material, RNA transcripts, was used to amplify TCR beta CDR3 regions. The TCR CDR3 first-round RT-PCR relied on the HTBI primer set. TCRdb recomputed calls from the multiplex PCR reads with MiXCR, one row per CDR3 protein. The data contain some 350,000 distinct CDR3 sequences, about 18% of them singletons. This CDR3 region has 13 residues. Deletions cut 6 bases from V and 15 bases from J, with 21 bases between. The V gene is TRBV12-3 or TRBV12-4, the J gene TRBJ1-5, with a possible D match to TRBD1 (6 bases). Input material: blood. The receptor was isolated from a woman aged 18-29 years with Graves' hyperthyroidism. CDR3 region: CASSPARRGIRHF. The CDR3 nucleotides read TGTGCCAGCAGCCCCGCCCGCAGGGGCATTCGGCATTTT.